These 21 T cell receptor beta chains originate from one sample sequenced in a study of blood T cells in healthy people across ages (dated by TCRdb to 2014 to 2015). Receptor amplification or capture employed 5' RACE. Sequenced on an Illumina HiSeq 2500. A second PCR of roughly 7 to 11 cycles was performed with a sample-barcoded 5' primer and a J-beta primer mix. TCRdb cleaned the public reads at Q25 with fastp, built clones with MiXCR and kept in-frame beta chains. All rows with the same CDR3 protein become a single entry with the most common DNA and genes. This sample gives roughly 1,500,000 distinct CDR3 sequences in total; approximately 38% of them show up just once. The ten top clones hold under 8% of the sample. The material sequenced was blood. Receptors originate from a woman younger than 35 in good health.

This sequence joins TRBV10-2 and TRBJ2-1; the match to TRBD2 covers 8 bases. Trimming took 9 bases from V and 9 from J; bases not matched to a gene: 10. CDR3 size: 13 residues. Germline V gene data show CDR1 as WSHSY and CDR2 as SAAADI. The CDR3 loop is CARGASGLTEQFF. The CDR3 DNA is TGCGCCAGGGGGGCTAGCGGGCTCACTGAGCAGTTCTTC.

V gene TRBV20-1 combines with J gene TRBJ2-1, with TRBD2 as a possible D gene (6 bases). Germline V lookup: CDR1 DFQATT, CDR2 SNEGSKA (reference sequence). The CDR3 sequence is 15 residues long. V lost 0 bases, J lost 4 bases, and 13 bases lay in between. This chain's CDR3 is CSAREVGGPYNEQFF. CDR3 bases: TGCAGTGCTAGAGAAGTCGGAGGGCCGTACAATGAGCAGTTCTTC.

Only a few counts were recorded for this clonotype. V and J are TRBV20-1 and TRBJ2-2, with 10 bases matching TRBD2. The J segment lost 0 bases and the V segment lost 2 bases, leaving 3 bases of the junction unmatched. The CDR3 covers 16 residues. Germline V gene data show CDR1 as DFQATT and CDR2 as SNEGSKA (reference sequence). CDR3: CSARHSGGPNTGELFF. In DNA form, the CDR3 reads TGCAGTGCTAGACATAGCGGGGGGCCGAACACCGGGGAGCTGTTTTTT.

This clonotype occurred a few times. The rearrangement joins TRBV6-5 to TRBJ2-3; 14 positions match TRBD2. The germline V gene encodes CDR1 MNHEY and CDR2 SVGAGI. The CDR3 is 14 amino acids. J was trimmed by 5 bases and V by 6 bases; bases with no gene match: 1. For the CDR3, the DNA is TGTGCCAGCAGAGGACTAGCGGGAGGAGATACGCAGTATTTT. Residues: CASRGLAGGDTQYF.

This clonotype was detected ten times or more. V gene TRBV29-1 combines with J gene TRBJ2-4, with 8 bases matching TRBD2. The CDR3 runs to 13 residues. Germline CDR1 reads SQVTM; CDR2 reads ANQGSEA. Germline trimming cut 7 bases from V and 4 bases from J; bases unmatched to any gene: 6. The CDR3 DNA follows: TGCAGCGGCCGGGGGGGCAGTAAAAACATTCAGTACTTC. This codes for CSGRGGSKNIQYF.

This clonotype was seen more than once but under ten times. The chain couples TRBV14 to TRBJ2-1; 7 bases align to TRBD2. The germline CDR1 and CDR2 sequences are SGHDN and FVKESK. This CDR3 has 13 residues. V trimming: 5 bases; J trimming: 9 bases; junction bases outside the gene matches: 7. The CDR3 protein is CASSGAGEGEQFF. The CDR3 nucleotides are TGTGCCAGCAGCGGGGCGGGAGAGGGTGAGCAGTTCTTC.

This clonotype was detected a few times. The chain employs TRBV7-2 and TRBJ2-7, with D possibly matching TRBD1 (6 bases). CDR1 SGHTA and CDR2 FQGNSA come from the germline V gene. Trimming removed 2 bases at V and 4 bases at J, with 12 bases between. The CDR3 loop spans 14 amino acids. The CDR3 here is CASSLTDRRYEQYF. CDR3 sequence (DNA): TGTGCCAGCAGCTTAACGGACAGAAGATACGAGCAGTACTTC. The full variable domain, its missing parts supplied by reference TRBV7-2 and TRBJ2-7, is GAGVSQSPSNKVTEKGKDVELRCDPISGHTALYWYRQSLGQGLEFLIYFQGNSAPDKSGLPSDRFSAERTGGSVSTLTIQRTQQEDSAVYLCASSLTDRRYEQYFGPGTRLTVT.

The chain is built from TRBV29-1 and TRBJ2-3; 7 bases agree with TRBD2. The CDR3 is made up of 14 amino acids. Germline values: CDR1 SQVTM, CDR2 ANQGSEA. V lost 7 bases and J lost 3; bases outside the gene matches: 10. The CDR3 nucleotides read TGCAGCGCCCTGGGAGCCGGGGGGACAGATACGCAGTATTTT. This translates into CSALGAGGTDTQYF.

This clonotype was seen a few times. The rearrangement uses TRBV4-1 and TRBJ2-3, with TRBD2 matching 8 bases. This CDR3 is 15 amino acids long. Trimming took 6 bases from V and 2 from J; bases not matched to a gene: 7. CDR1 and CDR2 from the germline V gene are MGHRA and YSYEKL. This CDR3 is CASRRSGGSTDTQYF. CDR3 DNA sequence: TGCGCCAGCAGAAGGAGCGGGGGATCCACAGATACGCAGTATTTT.

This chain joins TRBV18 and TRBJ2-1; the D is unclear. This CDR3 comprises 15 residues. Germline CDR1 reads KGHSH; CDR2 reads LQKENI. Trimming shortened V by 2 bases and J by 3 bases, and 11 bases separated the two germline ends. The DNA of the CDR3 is TGTGCCAGCTCACCAGGGCCCCAGAACTACAATGAGCAGTTCTTC. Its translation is CASSPGPQNYNEQFF. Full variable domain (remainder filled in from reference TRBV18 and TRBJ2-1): NAGVMQNPRHLVRRRGQEARLRCSPMKGHSHVYWYRQLPEEGLKFMVYLQKENIIDESGMPKERFSAEFPKEGPSILRIQQVVRGDSAAYFCASSPGPQNYNEQFFGPGTRLTVL.

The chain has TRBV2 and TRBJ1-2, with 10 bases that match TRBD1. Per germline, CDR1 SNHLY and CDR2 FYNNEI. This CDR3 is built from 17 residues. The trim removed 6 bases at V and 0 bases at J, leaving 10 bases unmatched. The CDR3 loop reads CASRGDRGAQTNYGYTF. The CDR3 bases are TGTGCCAGCAGGGGGGACAGGGGCGCACAGACTAACTATGGCTACACCTTC.

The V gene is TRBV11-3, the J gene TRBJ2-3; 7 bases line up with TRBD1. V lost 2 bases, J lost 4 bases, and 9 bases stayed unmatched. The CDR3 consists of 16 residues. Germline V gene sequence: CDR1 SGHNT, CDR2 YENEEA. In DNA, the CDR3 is TGTGCCAGCAGCTTAAGTAAGGGGGCGAATCCAGATACGCAGTATTTT. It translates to CASSLSKGANPDTQYF.

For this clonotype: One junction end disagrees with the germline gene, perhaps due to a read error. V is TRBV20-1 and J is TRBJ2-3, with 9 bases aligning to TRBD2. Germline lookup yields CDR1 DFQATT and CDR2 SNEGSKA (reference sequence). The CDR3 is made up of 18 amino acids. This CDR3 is CSARDALRAGGRTDTRYF. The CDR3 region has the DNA TGCAGTGCTAGAGACGCCCTCCGAGCGGGGGGCCGTACAGATACGCGGTATTTT.

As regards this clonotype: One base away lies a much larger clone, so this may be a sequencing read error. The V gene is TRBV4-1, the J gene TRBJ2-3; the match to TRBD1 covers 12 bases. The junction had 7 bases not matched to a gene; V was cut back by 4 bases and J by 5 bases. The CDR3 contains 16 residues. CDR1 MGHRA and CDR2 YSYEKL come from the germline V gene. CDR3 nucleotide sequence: TGCGCCAGCAGCCGGGGGGACAGGGGGCGTGGAGATACGCAGTATTTT. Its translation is CASSRGDRGRGDTQYF.

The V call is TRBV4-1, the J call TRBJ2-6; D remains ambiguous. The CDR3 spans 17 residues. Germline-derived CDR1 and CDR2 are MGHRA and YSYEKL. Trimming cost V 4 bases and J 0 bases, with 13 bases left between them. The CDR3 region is CASSPRRTPSGANVLTF. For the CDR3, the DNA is TGCGCCAGCAGCCCAAGACGGACCCCCTCTGGGGCCAACGTCCTGACTTTC.

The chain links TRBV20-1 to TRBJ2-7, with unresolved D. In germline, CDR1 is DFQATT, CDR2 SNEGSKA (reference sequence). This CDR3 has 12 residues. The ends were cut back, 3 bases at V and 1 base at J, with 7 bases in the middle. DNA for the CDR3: TGCAGTGCTAGTGAATGGTCCTACGAGCAGTACTTC. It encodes CSASEWSYEQYF.

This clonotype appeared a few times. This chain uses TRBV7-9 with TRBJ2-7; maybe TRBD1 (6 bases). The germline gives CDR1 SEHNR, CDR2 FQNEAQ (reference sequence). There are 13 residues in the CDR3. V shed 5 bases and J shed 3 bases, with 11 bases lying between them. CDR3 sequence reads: CASSVRQVYEQYF. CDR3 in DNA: TGTGCCAGCAGCGTAAGACAGGTCTACGAGCAGTACTTC.

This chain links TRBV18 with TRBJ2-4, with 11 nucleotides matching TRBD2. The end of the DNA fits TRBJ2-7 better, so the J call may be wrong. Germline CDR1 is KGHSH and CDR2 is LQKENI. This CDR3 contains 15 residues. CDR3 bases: TGTGCCAGCTCACGAGGGACTAGCGGAAACTACGAGCAGTACTTC. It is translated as CASSRGTSGNYEQYF.

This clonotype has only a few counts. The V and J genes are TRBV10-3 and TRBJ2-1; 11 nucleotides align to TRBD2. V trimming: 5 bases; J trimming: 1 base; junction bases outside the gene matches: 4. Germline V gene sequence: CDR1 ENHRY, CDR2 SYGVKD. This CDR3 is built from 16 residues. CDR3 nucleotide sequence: TGTGCCATCAGTCCCGGGACTAGCGGATCCTACAATGAGCAGTTCTTC. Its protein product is CAISPGTSGSYNEQFF.

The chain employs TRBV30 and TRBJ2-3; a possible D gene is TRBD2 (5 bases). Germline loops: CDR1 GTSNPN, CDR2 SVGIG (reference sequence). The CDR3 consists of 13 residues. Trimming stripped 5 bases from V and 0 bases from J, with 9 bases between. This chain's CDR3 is CAWRGLSTDTQYF. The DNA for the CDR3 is TGTGCCTGGCGCGGGTTGAGCACAGATACGCAGTATTTT.

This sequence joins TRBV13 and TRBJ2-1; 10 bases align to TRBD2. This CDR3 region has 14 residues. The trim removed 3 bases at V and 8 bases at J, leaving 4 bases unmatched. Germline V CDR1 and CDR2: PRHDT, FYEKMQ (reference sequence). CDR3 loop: CASSFGTSEYEQFF. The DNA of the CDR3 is TGTGCCAGCAGCTTTGGGACTAGCGAGTATGAGCAGTTCTTC.